This T cell receptor beta chain was recorded in a study of post-analysis software for immune sequencing data. Findings and limits, study-wide: Normalized Chao1 diversity was significantly lower in multiple sclerosis patients than in controls. Five or six TRBV segments (TRBV5-6, TRBV5-1 and TRBV20-1 among them) occurred more frequently in patients than in controls.

The sample holds one count of this clonotype. The antigen remains undetermined. Every TCR beta cDNA library bore unique molecular identifiers. Starting from roughly 1 to 10 million T cells, the study yielded roughly 0.5 million cDNA molecules. TCRdb reprocessed the PCR reads via MiXCR and lists one record per CDR3 protein. The sample holds 700,000 to 900,000 distinct CDR3 sequences, roughly 50% seen once. In germline, CDR1 is LGHNA, CDR2 YNFKEQ. Trimming took 3 bases from V and 10 from J; bases not matched to a gene: 15. The CDR3 is made up of 17 amino acids. The gene calls are TRBV4-2 and TRBJ2-5; 12 bases map to TRBD2. This receptor was obtained from a girl under 18 with multiple sclerosis. The sequencing input was blood. CDR3 sequence reads: CASSQSSGLAGRGDQYF. CDR3 sequence (DNA): TGTGCCAGCAGCCAGTCATCAGGACTAGCGGGAAGGGGGGACCAGTACTTC.